This TCR beta chain originates from a study of T cells after posttransplantation cyclophosphamide. Points on this clone: Its antigen remains unidentified.

The naive gate required viable CD3+CD4+ or CD3+CD8+ cells with CCR7+CD45RA+CD45RO-CD95-CD27+CD28+ phenotype. Assay: immunoSEQ multiplex PCR; the TCRdb copy retains only in-frame clones and omits some. The repertoire has roughly 6,900 clones, 95% to 98% of them found once; the top ten carry just over 0.5%. Findings and caveats of the study: Skin or GI-infiltrating T cells shared few TRB sequences with blood.

This receptor was identified in a woman aged 25-40 years in good health and a related stem cell transplant donor. Sequences were obtained from naive CD8+ T cells sorted from PBMCs.

CDR3 amino acids: CASRLELGAQGPQHF. The DNA of the CDR3 is TGTGCAAGTCGCTTAGAGCTTGGGGCCCAGGGGCCCCAGCATTTT. This chain links TRBV12-2 with TRBJ1-5; TRBD1, the table's D call, lacks a check against the DNA. TRBV12-2 counts as a pseudogene. The CDR3 contains 15 residues.